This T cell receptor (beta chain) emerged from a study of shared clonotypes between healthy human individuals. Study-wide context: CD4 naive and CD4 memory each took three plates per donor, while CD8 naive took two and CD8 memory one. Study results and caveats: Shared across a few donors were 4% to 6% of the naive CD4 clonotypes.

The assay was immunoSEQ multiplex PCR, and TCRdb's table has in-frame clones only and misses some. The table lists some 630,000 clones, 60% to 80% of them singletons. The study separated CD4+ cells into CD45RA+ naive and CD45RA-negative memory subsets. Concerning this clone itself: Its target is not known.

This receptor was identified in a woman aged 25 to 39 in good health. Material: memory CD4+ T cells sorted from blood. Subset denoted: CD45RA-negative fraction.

CDR3 sequence (DNA): TGTGCCAGCAGTGGAACAGGATTAGATGAAAAACTGTTTTTT. Translating it yields CASSGTGLDEKLFF. The chain links TRBV25-1 to TRBJ1-4, with TRBD1 as a possible D gene (5 bases). V lost 4 bases and J 6 bases, leaving 12 bases between the germline ends. This CDR3 is 14 amino acids long. Germline CDR1 MGHDK, CDR2 SYGVNS.